A selection of T cell receptor beta chains follows, all from one sample in a study of cytomegalovirus exposure and HLA in healthy donors. Produced via immunoSEQ multiplex PCR; TCRdb's table is partial and in-frame only. Among roughly 190,000 clones listed, about 84% were seen once. Sequenced: PBMCs. Source of these receptors: a woman aged 18-29 years in good health and CMV-seronegative. Both conserved end residues are part of each CDR3. The order of the fields is clone size, D gene, J gene, V gene, CDR3 protein, CDR3 DNA. D genes are given only for firm matches. Expanded clones get a size class; other rows say once, few or many, or leave the size out.

>-|TRBD2|TRBJ2-1|TRBV2
CASSTFAGEGGLEQFF
TGTGCCAGCAGTACCTTCGCGGGAGAAGGAGGGCTTGAGCAGTTCTTC
>few|TRBD2|TRBJ2-6|TRBV5-1
CASSRTPGGSGANVLTF
TGCGCCAGCAGCAGAACCCCGGGAGGCTCTGGGGCCAACGTCCTGACTTTC
>many|TRBD1|TRBJ1-1|TRBV11-2
CASGGGLNTEAFF
TGTGCCAGCGGAGGGGGCCTGAACACTGAAGCTTTCTTT
>-|TRBD1|TRBJ2-2|TRBV5-1
CASRPGQSTGELFF
TGCGCCAGCAGGCCGGGACAGTCTACCGGGGAGCTGTTTTTT
>-|-|TRBJ1-1|TRBV15
CATSRDQQEAFF
TGTGCCACCAGCAGAGATCAACAGGAAGCTTTCTTT
>-|TRBD2|TRBJ2-1|TRBV5-1
CASSQTSGSLNEQFF
TGCGCCAGCAGCCAGACTAGCGGGAGCCTTAATGAGCAGTTCTTC
>few|-|TRBJ1-2|TRBV29-1
CSAKKRTNYGYTF
TGCAGCGCCAAAAAAAGGACAAACTATGGCTACACCTTC
>-|-|TRBJ1-5|TRBV30
CAWSVQGNQPQHF
TGTGCCTGGAGCGTTCAGGGAAATCAGCCCCAGCATTTT
>-|-|TRBJ1-2|TRBV25-1
CASSLSTMGSIGGYTF
TGTGCCAGCAGTCTCAGCACCATGGGCAGCATAGGCGGCTACACCTTC
>-|-|TRBJ2-1|TRBV11-2
CASAVFEQFF
TGTGCCAGCGCGGTGTTTGAGCAGTTCTTC
>-|-|TRBJ1-5|TRBV30
CAWSWPDLRQPQHF
TGTGCCTGGAGTTGGCCCGATTTACGACAGCCCCAGCATTTT
>-|TRBD2|TRBJ2-3|TRBV2
CASSIRGGATDTQYF
TGTGCCAGCAGTATTCGCGGGGGGGCGACAGATACGCAGTATTTT
>-|TRBD2|TRBJ2-5|TRBV7-9
CASIPSGEETQYF
TGTGCCAGCATCCCTAGCGGGGAAGAGACCCAGTACTTC
>-|TRBD1|TRBJ1-4|TRBV6-6
CASREQGDEKLFF
TGTGCCAGCAGGGAACAGGGGGATGAAAAACTGTTTTTT
>-|TRBD1|TRBJ1-3|TRBV10-1
CARNSGDRGGNTIYF
TGCGCCCGTAACTCCGGGGACAGGGGAGGAAACACCATATATTTT
>-|TRBD1|TRBJ2-2|TRBV7-9
CASLGQGATGELFF
TGTGCCAGCCTGGGACAGGGGGCCACCGGGGAGCTGTTTTTT
>-|TRBD1|TRBJ1-6|TRBV2
CASNGGGNRGNSPLHF
TGTGCCAGCAACGGGGGCGGAAACAGGGGTAATTCACCCCTCCACTTT
>-|-|TRBJ1-2|TRBV5-4
CASSLTREGYTF
TGTGCCAGCAGCCTAACCAGGGAAGGCTACACCTTC
>-|TRBD1|TRBJ1-1|TRBV7-9
CASSQGQGVNTEAFF
TGTGCCAGCAGCCAAGGACAGGGGGTGAACACTGAAGCTTTCTTT
>-|TRBD2|TRBJ2-3|TRBV11-3
CASSRSAGGRPDTQYF
TGTGCCAGCAGCAGATCCGCGGGGGGGCGGCCAGATACGCAGTATTTT
>-|-|TRBJ2-1|TRBV27
CASSPSGGRYNEQFF
TGTGCCAGCAGCCCCAGTGGCGGGCGCTACAATGAGCAGTTCTTC
>-|TRBD1|TRBJ1-2|TRBV15
CATSNRGQNYGYTF
TGTGCCACCAGCAACAGGGGGCAAAACTATGGCTACACCTTC
>-|TRBD1|TRBJ1-4|TRBV5-1
CASSPEVGTGHEKLFF
TGCGCCAGCAGCCCTGAGGTCGGGACAGGGCATGAAAAACTGTTTTTT
>-|TRBD2|TRBJ2-7|TRBV29-1
CSARKRGSLYEQYF
TGCAGCGCTAGAAAGCGGGGTTCCCTCTACGAGCAGTACTTC
>-|TRBD1|TRBJ1-1|TRBV29-1
CSVESTGGRPNTEAFF
TGCAGCGTTGAATCGACAGGGGGACGGCCCAACACTGAAGCTTTCTTT
>-|TRBD2|TRBJ2-7|TRBV7-9
CASSLGLAGWQYF
TGTGCCAGCAGCTTAGGACTAGCGGGATGGCAGTACTTC
>once|-|TRBJ2-2|TRBV27
CASISGTTGELFF
TGTGCCAGCATATCGGGGACAACCGGGGAGCTGTTTTTT
>-|TRBD1|TRBJ1-1|TRBV6-5
CASRQGFAEAFF
TGTGCCAGCAGACAGGGGTTCGCTGAAGCTTTCTTT
>-|TRBD1|TRBJ2-5|TRBV11-2
CASSRDSLETQYF
TGTGCCAGCAGCCGGGACAGTTTAGAGACCCAGTACTTC
>-|-|TRBJ2-2|TRBV9
CASSVASGPLRTGELFF
TGTGCCAGCAGCGTAGCGTCTGGGCCGTTAAGGACCGGGGAGCTGTTTTTT
>-|TRBD1|TRBJ2-7|TRBV2
CASSSRWTGGGYEQYF
TGTGCCAGCAGTTCGAGATGGACAGGGGGGGGCTACGAGCAGTACTTC
>-|TRBD1|TRBJ1-3|TRBV25-1
CASSDDRESGNTIYF
TGTGCCAGCAGTGATGACAGGGAATCTGGAAACACCATATATTTT
>-|TRBD2|TRBJ2-1|TRBV6-6
CATIAGGLHEQFF
TGTGCCACCATAGCGGGGGGGCTCCATGAGCAGTTCTTC
>-|TRBD1|TRBJ1-2|TRBV19
CASSMRDRPSYGYTF
TGTGCCAGTAGTATGAGGGACAGACCATCCTATGGCTACACCTTC
>-|TRBD2|TRBJ2-2|TRBV2
CASSLAGAPNTGELFF
TGTGCCAGCAGCCTAGCGGGGGCCCCGAACACCGGGGAGCTGTTTTTT
>-|-|TRBJ2-7|TRBV6-1
CASSERQRNSFLYEQYF
TGTGCCAGCAGTGAGAGGCAGAGGAATTCATTTCTCTACGAGCAGTACTTC
>-|-|TRBJ1-5|TRBV4-1
CASSQDGRGSYSNQPQHF
TGCGCCAGCAGCCAAGATGGGAGGGGATCTTATAGCAATCAGCCCCAGCATTTT
>-|-|TRBJ2-4|TRBV7-3
CASSPGGGQQNIQYF
TGTGCCAGCAGCCCAGGTGGGGGCCAACAAAACATTCAGTACTTC
>-|TRBD2|TRBJ2-3|TRBV7-9
CASSLRSGGYWGTDTQYF
TGTGCCAGCAGCTTACGTAGCGGGGGCTATTGGGGGACAGATACGCAGTATTTT
>-|-|TRBJ1-2|TRBV5-5
CASSSHRVGYTF
TGTGCCAGCAGCTCGCACAGGGTTGGCTACACCTTC
>-|-|TRBJ1-4|TRBV7-6
CASSLRGLEKLFF
TGTGCCAGCAGCTTACGCGGTCTTGAAAAACTGTTTTTT
>-|-|TRBJ2-7|TRBV5-1
CASSSTGINYEQYF
TGCGCCAGCAGCTCGACAGGAATAAACTACGAGCAGTACTTC
>-|-|TRBJ1-5|TRBV2
CASSYRVGNSNQPQHF
TGTGCCAGCAGTTACAGGGTAGGGAATAGCAATCAGCCCCAGCATTTT
>-|-|TRBJ2-7|TRBV6-1
CATYNERRPYEQYF
TGTGCCACCTACAACGAAAGGAGACCCTACGAGCAGTACTTC
>-|-|TRBJ2-1|TRBV27
CASSFGRANYNEQFF
TGTGCCAGCAGTTTTGGGAGAGCCAATTACAATGAGCAGTTCTTC